The rows below give T cell receptor beta chains drawn from one sample of a study of T and B cells in COVID-19 patients. One entry per CDR3 protein, called by TCRdb with MiXCR from the multiplex PCR reads. The sample includes 4,800 or so distinct CDR3 sequences, 25% to 35% of them seen just once. Source material: blood. The receptors were gathered from a human donor who had recovered from COVID-19. Both conserved end residues are part of each CDR3. Fields, in order: J gene, V gene, D gene, clone size, CDR3 DNA, CDR3 protein. D genes are given only for firm matches. Clone size appears in some rows only: once, few, many, or a class for an expanded clone.

TRBJ2-1 | TRBV18 | TRBD1 | NA | TGTGCCAGCTCACCTACGGACAGGGGTCAGAAAAATGAGCAGTTCTTC | CASSPTDRGQKNEQFF
TRBJ1-6 | TRBV19 | TRBD1 | few | TGTGCCAGTAGTATATCTTTCCAGGCGGGACAGGGGAATTCACCCCTCCACTTT | CASSISFQAGQGNSPLHF
TRBJ1-5 | TRBV27 | NA | NA | TGTGCTAGCAGTTTCTACGGGCACCGAAATCAGCCCCAGCATTTT | CASSFYGHRNQPQHF
TRBJ2-1 | TRBV6-1 | NA | few | TGTGCCAGCAGACAAGGGTCCCGACCCGGGCAGTTCTTC | CASRQGSRPGQFF
TRBJ2-5 | TRBV7-9 | NA | few | TGTGCCAGCAGTACCGGGTCATCCCAAGAGACCCAGTACTTC | CASSTGSSQETQYF
TRBJ1-2 | TRBV29-1 | TRBD1 | medium-sized | TGCAGCGTTGTAACCGGGACAGGGGATGGCTACACCTTC | CSVVTGTGDGYTF
TRBJ2-5 | TRBV20-1 | TRBD2 | NA | TGCAGTGCTAGAGATCCATCGACTAGCGGGAGGGAGACCCAGTACTTC | CSARDPSTSGRETQYF
TRBJ1-4 | TRBV6-5 | NA | few | TGTGCCAGCAGTTACGACAGCGGTGAAAAACTGTTTTTT | CASSYDSGEKLFF
TRBJ2-1 | TRBV12-3/TRBV12-4 | NA | few | TGTGCCAGCAGTCCCTACTCGTACAATGAGCAGTTCTTC | CASSPYSYNEQFF
TRBJ2-1 | TRBV11-1 | TRBD1 | medium-sized | TGTGCCAGCAGCTTAGCCCCTCCGGACAGGGATCGGAGTGAGCAGTTCTTC | CASSLAPPDRDRSEQFF
TRBJ2-2 | TRBV6-1 | NA | NA | TGTGCCAGCACCCGACGAACAGGAAGCGGAACCTACACCGGGGAGCTGTTTTTT | CASTRRTGSGTYTGELFF
TRBJ2-1 | TRBV18 | NA | NA | TGTGCCAGCTCACCAACGTCAGGGAATGAGCAGTTCTTC | CASSPTSGNEQFF
TRBJ1-2 | TRBV7-9 | NA | few | TGTGCCAGCAGCTTTACCACACAGCCTAACTATGGCTACACCTTC | CASSFTTQPNYGYTF
TRBJ2-3 | TRBV9 | TRBD2 | once | TGTGCCAGCAGCGCCACATACAGCGGGATCACAGATACGCAGTATTTT | CASSATYSGITDTQYF
TRBJ2-1 | TRBV6-2/TRBV6-3 | NA | few | TGTGCCAGCAGTTACCGGTGGGAGCAGTTCTTC | CASSYRWEQFF
TRBJ2-2 | TRBV6-5 | NA | NA | TGTGCCAGCAGTTACGGGGGGAGGGGGGACAAGCTGTTTTTT | CASSYGGRGDKLFF
TRBJ2-7 | TRBV5-4 | NA | few | TGTGCCAGCAGCTCAGATTGGTCCTACGAGCAGTACTTC | CASSSDWSYEQYF
TRBJ2-1 | TRBV6-5 | TRBD1 | medium-sized | TGTGCCACTGGGGGCAGGGGGTTCGCTGAGCAGTTCTTC | CATGGRGFAEQFF
TRBJ2-2 | TRBV12-3/TRBV12-4 | TRBD1 | NA | TGTGCCAGCAGTTTAGCGCCAGGGGGACGCACCGGGGAGCTGTTTTTT | CASSLAPGGRTGELFF
TRBJ2-3 | TRBV20-1 | TRBD2 | NA | TGCAGTGCCACCAACCCGACTAGCGGGCTGGGGACTGATACGCAGTATTTT | CSATNPTSGLGTDTQYF
TRBJ2-7 | TRBV20-1 | TRBD1 | NA | TGCAGTGTTCACAGGGGGCGAGGCTACGAGCAGTACTTC | CSVHRGRGYEQYF
TRBJ2-2 | TRBV6-1 | NA | medium-sized | TGTGCCAGCAGTGAACAGGACACCGGGGAGCTGTTTTTT | CASSEQDTGELFF
TRBJ1-6 | TRBV30 | NA | NA | TGTGCCTGGAGTGTATGGCTGGGACGGAGTAATTCACCCCTCCACTTT | CAWSVWLGRSNSPLHF
TRBJ2-6 | TRBV27 | NA | few | TGTGCCAGCAGCCCCCTCGGGGCAGGGACTGGGGCCAACGTCCTGACTTTC | CASSPLGAGTGANVLTF
TRBJ1-2 | TRBV19 | TRBD1 | medium-sized | TGTGCCAGTAGTATGGACAGGACAGCCCCAAACTATGGCTACACCTTC | CASSMDRTAPNYGYTF
TRBJ2-7 | TRBV5-4 | NA | few | TGTGCCAGCAGCTTTCCGGGGCGCTACGAGCAGTACTTC | CASSFPGRYEQYF
TRBJ1-2 | TRBV6-6 | TRBD1 | NA | TGTGCCAGCAGCTATGGGACAGGGCAAGGCTACACCTTC | CASSYGTGQGYTF
TRBJ1-1 | TRBV18 | NA | few | TGTGCCAGCTCACCACCCGGGACGGTGAACACTGAAGCTTTCTTT | CASSPPGTVNTEAFF
TRBJ2-3 | TRBV30 | TRBD2 | NA | TGTGCCAGCTCACCGGGACTAGCGGACTCCACAGATACGCAGTATTTT | CASSPGLADSTDTQYF
TRBJ1-5 | TRBV15 | NA | NA | TGTGCCACCAGCCGGGCATTGGGCAATCAGCCCCAGCATTTT | CATSRALGNQPQHF
TRBJ2-1 | TRBV6-1 | TRBD2 | few | TGTGCCATCAGTGCCGGGACTAGCGGGAGGACCAGGGAGCAGTTCTTC | CAISAGTSGRTREQFF
TRBJ1-4 | TRBV19 | TRBD1 | few | TGTGCCAGTAGTAGAACAGGGGCGGAAAAACTGTTTTTT | CASSRTGAEKLFF